This T cell receptor (beta chain) derives from a study of blood T cells in healthy people across ages. Sample-barcoded 5' priming and a J-beta primer mix drove a second PCR of roughly 7 to 11 cycles. TCRdb re-called the 5' RACE reads with MiXCR, one entry per CDR3 protein. The sample lists 700,000 to 950,000 distinct CDR3 sequences, nearly 60% occurring once. Study-wide results and caveats: Per million T cells, TCR beta diversity dropped about linearly as age rose. Lack of knowledge of donor CMV status possibly confounded expanded clonotype changes.

With regard to this clonotype: Antigen unknown.

The CDR3 totals 14 residues. The V end lost 1 base, the J end lost 10 bases, and 17 bases lay between the germline ends. Germline CDR1 MGHRA, CDR2 YSYEKL. The TCR sequence derives from a man younger than 40 in good health. Sequencing was performed on blood. This sequence joins TRBV4-1 and TRBJ2-7, with D tentatively TRBD2 (5 bases). This CDR3 reads CASSQGGSGEAQYF. In nucleotides, the CDR3 is TGCGCCAGCAGCCAAGGCGGGTCAGGAGAGGCCCAGTACTTC.